This T cell receptor beta chain was identified in a study of T-cell memory formation after mild COVID-19. TCRdb re-analysed the 5' RACE reads in MiXCR, keeping a single row per CDR3 protein. The data show over 300,000 distinct CDR3 sequences, less than 25% seen once. This sequence was found in a man in his late teens or twenties who had mild COVID-19 (a few samples of this study predate the infection). Cell type and time point are not known. The specimen sequenced was PBMCs or a T cell subset sorted from them (not recorded which).

DNA for the CDR3: TGTGCCATCAGTGAGAGGAGCGCCGACTACAATGAGCAGTTCTTC. Translating gives CAISERSADYNEQFF. The chain employs TRBV10-3 and TRBJ2-1, with D uncertain. Germline V gene lookup returns CDR1 ENHRY and CDR2 SYGVKD. The V gene lost 2 bases and the J gene lost 3 bases, with 11 bases spanning the gap. There are 15 residues in the CDR3.